This record covers a single TCR beta chain. No antigen is known for it. These data are taken from a study of cytomegalovirus exposure and HLA in healthy donors. Study-level results: Equally common other TCR beta chains were less clonally expanded than HLA-associated ones, a later analysis found.

This PCR relied on a set of 60 Vbeta primers and 13 Jbeta primers. The repertoire was sequenced with immunoSEQ multiplex PCR; TCRdb's copy has only in-frame clones and lacks some. This sample has roughly 130,000 clones; roughly 70% occur once, and the top ten carry around 6.6%. Deletions cut 6 bases from V and 5 bases from J, with 12 bases between. CDR3 length equals 13 residues. Germline CDR1 reads SNHLY; CDR2 reads FYNNEI. This clonotype was sampled from a man aged 35-49 years in good health and CMV-seropositive. This chain joins TRBV2 and TRBJ2-3, with D possibly being TRBD2 (6 bases). The material sequenced was PBMCs. CDR3 protein: CASRGDFEDTQYF. CDR3 nucleotides: TGTGCCAGCAGAGGGGACTTTGAAGATACGCAGTATTTT. The whole variable domain, remainder taken from reference TRBV2 and TRBJ2-3, is EPEVTQTPSHQVTQMGQEVILRCVPISNHLYFYWYRQILGQKVEFLVSFYNNEISEKSEIFDDQFSVERPDGSNFTLKIRSTKLEDSAMYFCASRGDFEDTQYFGPGTRLTVL.